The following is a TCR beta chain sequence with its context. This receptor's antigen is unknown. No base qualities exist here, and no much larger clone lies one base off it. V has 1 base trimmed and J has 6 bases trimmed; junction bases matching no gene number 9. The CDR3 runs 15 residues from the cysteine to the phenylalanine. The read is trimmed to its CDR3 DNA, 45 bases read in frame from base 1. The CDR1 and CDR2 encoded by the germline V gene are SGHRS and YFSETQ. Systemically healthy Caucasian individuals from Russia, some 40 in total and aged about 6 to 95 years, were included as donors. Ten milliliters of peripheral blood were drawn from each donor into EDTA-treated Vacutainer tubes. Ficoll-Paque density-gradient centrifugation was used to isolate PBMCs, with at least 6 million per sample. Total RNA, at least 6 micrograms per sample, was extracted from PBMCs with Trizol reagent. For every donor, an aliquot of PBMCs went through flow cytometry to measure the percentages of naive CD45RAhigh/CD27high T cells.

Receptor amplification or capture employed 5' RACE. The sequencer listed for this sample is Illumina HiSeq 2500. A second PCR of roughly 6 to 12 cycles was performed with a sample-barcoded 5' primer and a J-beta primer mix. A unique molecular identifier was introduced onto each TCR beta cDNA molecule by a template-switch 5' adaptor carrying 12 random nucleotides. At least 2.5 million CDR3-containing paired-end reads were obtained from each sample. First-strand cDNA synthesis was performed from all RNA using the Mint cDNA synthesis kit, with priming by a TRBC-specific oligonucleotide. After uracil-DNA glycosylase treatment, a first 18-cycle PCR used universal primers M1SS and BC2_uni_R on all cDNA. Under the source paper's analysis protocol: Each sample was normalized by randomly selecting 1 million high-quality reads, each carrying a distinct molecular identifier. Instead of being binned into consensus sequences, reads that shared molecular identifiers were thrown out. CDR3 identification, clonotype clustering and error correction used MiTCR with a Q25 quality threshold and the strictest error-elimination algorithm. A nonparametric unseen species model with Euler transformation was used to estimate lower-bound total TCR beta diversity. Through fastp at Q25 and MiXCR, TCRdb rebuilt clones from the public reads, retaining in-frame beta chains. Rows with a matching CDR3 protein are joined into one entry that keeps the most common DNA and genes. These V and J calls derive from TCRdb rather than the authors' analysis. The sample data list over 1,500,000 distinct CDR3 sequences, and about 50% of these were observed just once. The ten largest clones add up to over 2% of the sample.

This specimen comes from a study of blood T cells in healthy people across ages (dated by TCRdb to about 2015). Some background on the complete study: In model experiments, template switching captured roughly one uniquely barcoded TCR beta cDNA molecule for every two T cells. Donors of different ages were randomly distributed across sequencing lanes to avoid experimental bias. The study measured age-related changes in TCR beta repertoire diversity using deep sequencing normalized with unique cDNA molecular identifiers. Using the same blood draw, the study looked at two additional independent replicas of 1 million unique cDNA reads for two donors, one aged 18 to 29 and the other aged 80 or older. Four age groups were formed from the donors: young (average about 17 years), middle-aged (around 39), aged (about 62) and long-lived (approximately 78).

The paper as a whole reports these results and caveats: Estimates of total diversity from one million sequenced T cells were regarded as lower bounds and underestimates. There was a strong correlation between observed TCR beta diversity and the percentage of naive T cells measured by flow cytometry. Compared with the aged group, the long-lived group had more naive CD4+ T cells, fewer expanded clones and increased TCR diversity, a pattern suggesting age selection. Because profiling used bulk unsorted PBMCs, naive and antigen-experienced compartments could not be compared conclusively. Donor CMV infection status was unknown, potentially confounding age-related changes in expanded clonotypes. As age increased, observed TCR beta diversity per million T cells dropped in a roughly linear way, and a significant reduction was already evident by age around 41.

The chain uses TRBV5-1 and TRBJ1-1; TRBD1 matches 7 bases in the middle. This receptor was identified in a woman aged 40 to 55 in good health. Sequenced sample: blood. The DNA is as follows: TGCGCCAGCAGCTTGACAGGGGCCGGGGCGGCTGAAGCTTTCTTT. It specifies CASSLTGAGAAEAFF.